This TCR beta chain was identified in a study of graft-versus-host responses after intestinal transplantation. Study-wide background: Anti-thymocyte globulin induction preceded roughly 3 years of tacrolimus and steroid maintenance in all recipients.

Points on this clone: Its matching antigen is unknown.

The assay was immunoSEQ multiplex PCR, and TCRdb's table has in-frame clones only and misses some. The table has about 88,000 clones, about 95% seen once. Trimming cost V 2 bases and J 2 bases, with 11 bases left between them. In germline, CDR1 is SGHNT, CDR2 YYREEE (reference sequence). The CDR3 has 14 residues. Study findings and constraints: Marrow from the recipient contained GvH clones, some of which had appeared first in ileum or blood. Graft-versus-host to host-versus-graft clonal ratios in allografts were high in patients with graft-donor T cell macrochimerism. The study associated peak circulating GvH clone levels with early post-transplant HvG declines.

The source is a human donor who was the organ donor for an intestinal transplant. The chain has TRBV5-4 and TRBJ2-7; possibly TRBD1 for D (6 bases). Sequencing was performed on unstimulated CD4+ T cells sorted from spleen or lymph node cells, taken before transplant. In nucleotides, the CDR3 is TGTGCCAGCAGCTTTACAGGGATGGCCTACGAGCAGTACTTC. This encodes CASSFTGMAYEQYF.